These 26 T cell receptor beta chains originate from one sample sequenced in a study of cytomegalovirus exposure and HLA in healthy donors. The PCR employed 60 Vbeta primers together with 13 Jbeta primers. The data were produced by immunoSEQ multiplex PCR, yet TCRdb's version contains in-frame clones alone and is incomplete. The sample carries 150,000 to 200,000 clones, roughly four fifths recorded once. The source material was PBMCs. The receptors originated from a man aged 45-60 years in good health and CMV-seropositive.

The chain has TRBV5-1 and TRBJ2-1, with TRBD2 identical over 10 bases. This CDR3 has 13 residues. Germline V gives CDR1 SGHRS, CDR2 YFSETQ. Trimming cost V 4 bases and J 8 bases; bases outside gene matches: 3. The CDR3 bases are TGCGCCAGCAGCCTACTAGCGGGGTATGAGCAGTTCTTC. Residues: CASSLLAGYEQFF.

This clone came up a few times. Here the CDR3 reads CASSSLAGVYEQYF. CDR3 nucleotides: TGTGCCAGCAGCTCCCTAGCGGGAGTCTACGAGCAGTACTTC. This rearrangement joins TRBV6-5 to TRBJ2-7; TRBD2 agrees at 10 bases. The J segment lost 3 bases and the V segment lost 6 bases, leaving 5 bases of the junction unmatched. Germline values: CDR1 MNHEY, CDR2 SVGAGI. The CDR3 has 14 residues.

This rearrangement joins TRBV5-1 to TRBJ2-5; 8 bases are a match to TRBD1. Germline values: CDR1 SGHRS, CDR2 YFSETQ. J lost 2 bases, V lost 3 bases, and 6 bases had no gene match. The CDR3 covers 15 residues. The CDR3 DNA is TGCGCCAGCAGCTCGCCAGGGGGCGGACAAGAGACCCAGTACTTC. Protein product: CASSSPGGGQETQYF.

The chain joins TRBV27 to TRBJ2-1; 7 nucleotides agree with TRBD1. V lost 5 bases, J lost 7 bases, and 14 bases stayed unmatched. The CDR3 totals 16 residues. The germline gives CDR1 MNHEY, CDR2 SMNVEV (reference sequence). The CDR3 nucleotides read TGTGCCAGCAGTAACCCAGGACAGGAGTTTTGGAATGAGCAGTTCTTC. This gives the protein CASSNPGQEFWNEQFF.

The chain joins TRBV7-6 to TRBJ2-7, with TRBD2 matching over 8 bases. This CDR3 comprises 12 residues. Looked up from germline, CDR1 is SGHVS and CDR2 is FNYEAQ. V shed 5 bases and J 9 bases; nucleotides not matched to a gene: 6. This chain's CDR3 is CASSPGGVRQYF. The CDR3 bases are TGTGCCAGCAGCCCCGGGGGGGTTCGGCAGTACTTC.

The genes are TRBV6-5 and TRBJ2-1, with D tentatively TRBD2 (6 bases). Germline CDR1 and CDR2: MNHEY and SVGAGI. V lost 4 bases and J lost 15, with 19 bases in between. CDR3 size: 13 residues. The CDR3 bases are TGTGCCAGCAGTTTCACGGAGGGCCCTCGGATGTTCTTC. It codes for CASSFTEGPRMFF.

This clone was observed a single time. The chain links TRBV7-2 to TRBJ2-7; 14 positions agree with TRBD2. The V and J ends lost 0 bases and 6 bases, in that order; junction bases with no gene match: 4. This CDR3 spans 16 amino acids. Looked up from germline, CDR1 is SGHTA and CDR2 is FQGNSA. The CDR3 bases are TGTGCCAGCAGCTTAGCCGGGACTAGCGGGAGTCTCGAGCAGTACTTC. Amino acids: CASSLAGTSGSLEQYF.

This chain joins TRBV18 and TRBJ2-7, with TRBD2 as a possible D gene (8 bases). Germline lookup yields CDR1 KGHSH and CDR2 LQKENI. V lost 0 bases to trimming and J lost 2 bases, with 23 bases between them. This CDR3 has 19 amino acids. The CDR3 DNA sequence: TGTGCCAGCTCACCACCACAGGGGCACGCTAGCGGGCTCGCCTACGAGCAGTACTTC. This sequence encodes CASSPPQGHASGLAYEQYF.

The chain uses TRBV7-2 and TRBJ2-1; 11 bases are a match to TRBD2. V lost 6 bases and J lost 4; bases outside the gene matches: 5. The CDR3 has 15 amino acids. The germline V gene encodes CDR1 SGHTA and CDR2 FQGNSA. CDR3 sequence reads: CASRGSSGGYNEQFF. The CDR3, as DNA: TGTGCCAGCAGGGGTTCTAGCGGGGGGTACAATGAGCAGTTCTTC.

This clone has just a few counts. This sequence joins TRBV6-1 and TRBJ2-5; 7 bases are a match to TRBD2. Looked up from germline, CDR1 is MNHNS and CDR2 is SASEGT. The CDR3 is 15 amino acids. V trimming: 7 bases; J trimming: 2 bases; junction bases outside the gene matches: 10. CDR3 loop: CASTSQGGRQETQYF. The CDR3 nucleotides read TGTGCCAGCACCTCCCAGGGAGGGCGACAAGAGACCCAGTACTTC.

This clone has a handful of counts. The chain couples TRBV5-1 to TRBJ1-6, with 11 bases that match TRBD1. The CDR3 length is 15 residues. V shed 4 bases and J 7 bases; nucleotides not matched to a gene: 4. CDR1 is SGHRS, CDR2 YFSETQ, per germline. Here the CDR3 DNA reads TGCGCCAGCAGCAAAGGGACAGGGGGAAATTCACCCCTCCACTTT. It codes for CASSKGTGGNSPLHF.

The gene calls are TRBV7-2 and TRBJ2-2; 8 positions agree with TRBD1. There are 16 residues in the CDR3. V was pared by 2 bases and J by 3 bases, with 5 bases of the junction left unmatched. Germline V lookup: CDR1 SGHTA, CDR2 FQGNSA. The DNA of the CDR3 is TGTGCCAGCAGCTTATCCCCAGGGGGCCACACCGGGGAGCTGTTTTTT. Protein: CASSLSPGGHTGELFF.

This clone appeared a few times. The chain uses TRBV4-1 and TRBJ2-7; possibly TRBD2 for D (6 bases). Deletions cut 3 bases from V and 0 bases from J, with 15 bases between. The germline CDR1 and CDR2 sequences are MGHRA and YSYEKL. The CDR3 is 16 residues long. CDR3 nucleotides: TGCGCCAGCAGCCAGTCGACCGGGACTTTCTCCTACGAGCAGTACTTC. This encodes CASSQSTGTFSYEQYF.

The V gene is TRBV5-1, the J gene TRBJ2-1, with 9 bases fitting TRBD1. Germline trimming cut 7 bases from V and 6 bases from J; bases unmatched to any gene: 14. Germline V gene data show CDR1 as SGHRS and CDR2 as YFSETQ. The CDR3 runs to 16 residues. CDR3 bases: TGCGCCAGCCGGTTGGCTTTGGGACAGGGCGGCAATGAGCAGTTCTTC. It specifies CASRLALGQGGNEQFF.

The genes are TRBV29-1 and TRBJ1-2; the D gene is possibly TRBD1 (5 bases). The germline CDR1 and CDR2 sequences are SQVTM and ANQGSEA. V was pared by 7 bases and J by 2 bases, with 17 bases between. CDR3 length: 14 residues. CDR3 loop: CSAVTAGINYGYTF. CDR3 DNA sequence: TGCAGCGCCGTAACGGCAGGGATAAACTATGGCTACACCTTC. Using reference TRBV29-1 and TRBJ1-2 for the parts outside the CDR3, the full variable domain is SAVISQKPSRDICQRGTSLTIQCQVDSQVTMMFWYRQQPGQSLTLIATANQGSEATYESGFVIDKFPISRPNLTFSTLTVSNMSPEDSSIYLCSAVTAGINYGYTFGSGTRLTVV.

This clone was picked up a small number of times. CDR3 DNA sequence: TGTGCCAGCAGCCCCGGGGGGTACTCTGGAAACACCATATATTTT. It translates to CASSPGGYSGNTIYF. This sequence joins TRBV7-9 and TRBJ1-3, with D possibly matching TRBD1 (5 bases). V gave up 5 bases and J gave up 0 bases, with 11 bases separating them. CDR1 and CDR2 from the germline V gene are SEHNR and FQNEAQ (reference sequence). This CDR3 is built from 15 residues. Full variable domain (rest looked up from reference TRBV7-9 and TRBJ1-3): DTGVSQNPRHKITKRGQNVTFRCDPISEHNRLYWYRQTLGQGPEFLTYFQNEAQLEKSRLLSDRFSAERPKGSFSTLEIQRTEQGDSAMYLCASSPGGYSGNTIYFGEGSWLTVV.

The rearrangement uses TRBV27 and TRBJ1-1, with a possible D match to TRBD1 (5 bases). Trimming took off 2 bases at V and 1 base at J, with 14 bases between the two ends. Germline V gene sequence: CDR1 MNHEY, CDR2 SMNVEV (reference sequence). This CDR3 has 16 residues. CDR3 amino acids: CASSLGAGVKNTEAFF. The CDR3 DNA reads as TGTGCCAGCAGTTTAGGGGCGGGAGTCAAGAACACTGAAGCTTTCTTT.

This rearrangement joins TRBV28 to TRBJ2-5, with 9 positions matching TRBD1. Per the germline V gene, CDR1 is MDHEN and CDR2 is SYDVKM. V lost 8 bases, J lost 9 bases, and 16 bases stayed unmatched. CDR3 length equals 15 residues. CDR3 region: CASLTGGQALRAQYF. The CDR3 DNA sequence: TGTGCCAGCCTGACAGGGGGACAGGCCCTTAGGGCCCAGTACTTC.

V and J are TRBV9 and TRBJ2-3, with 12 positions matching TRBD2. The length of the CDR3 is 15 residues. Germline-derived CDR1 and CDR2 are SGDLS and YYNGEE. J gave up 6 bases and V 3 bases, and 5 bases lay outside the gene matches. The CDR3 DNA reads TGTGCCAGCAGCGGACTAGCGGGGGAGGGGGATACGCAGTATTTT. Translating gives CASSGLAGEGDTQYF.

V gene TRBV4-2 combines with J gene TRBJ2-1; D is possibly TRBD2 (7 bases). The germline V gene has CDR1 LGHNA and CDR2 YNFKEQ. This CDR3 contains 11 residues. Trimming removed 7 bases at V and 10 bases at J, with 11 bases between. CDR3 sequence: CASNRGAEQFF. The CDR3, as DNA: TGTGCCAGCAACCGGGGGGCGGAGCAGTTCTTC.

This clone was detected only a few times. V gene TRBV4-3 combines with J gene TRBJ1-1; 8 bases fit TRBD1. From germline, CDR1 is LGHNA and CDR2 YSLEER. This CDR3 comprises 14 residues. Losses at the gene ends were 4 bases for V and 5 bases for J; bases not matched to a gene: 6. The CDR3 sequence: CASSRDRGGTEAFF. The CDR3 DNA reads TGCGCCAGCAGCCGAGACAGGGGCGGGACTGAAGCTTTCTTT.

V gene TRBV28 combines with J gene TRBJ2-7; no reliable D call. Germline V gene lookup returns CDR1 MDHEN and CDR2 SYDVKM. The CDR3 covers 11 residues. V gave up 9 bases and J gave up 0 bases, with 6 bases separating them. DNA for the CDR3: TGTGCCAGTGTATCCTCCTACGAGCAGTACTTC. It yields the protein CASVSSYEQYF.

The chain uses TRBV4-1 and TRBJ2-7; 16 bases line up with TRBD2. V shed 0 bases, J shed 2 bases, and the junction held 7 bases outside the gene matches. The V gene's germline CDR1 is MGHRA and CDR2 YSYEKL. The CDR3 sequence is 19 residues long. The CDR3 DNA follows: TGCGCCAGCAGCCAAGACGGGGGACTAGCGGGGGGGCCGCCCTACGAGCAGTACTTC. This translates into CASSQDGGLAGGPPYEQYF.

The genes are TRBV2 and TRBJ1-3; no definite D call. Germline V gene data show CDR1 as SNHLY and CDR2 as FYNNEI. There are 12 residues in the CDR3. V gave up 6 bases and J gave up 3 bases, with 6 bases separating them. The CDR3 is CASRVSGNTIYF. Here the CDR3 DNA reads TGTGCCAGCAGGGTTAGTGGAAACACCATATATTTT.

The CDR3 DNA reads TGTGCCAGTAGCCCGACAGGGCACACTGAAGCTTTCTTT. Translation gives CASSPTGHTEAFF. The genes are TRBV19 and TRBJ1-1, with 7 bases matching TRBD1. Germline V lookup: CDR1 LNHDA, CDR2 SQIVND (reference sequence). This CDR3 has 13 amino acids. Unmatched junction bases numbered 4, after V lost 6 bases and J lost 3 bases.

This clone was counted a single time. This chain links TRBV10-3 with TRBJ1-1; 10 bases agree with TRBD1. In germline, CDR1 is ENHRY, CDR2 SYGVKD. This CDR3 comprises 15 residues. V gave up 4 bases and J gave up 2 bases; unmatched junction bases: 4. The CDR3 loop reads CAISGRTGGNTEAFF. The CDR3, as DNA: TGTGCCATCAGTGGGAGGACAGGGGGAAACACTGAAGCTTTCTTT.